Each of the 15 T cell receptor beta chains below was sequenced from the same sample in a study of response to subunit inactivated influenza vaccine (dated by TCRdb to the late 2010s). The library was generated by RT-PCR. Instrument on record: Illumina HiSeq 2500. TCRdb took the public reads, trimmed them with fastp at Q25, ran MiXCR for clone calling and kept in-frame beta chains. Each record represents a unique CDR3 protein, reported with the most common genes and DNA among its rows. The sample data list 800,000 or so distinct CDR3 sequences, and approximately 21% of these were observed just once. The biggest ten clones account for 10% of the sample. The sequences come from PBMCs from blood, collected about 5 days after vaccination. These TCRs come from a man aged 45-65 years who received an inactivated influenza vaccine. Donor details come from another sample of the same person, matched by shared clones.

The chain carries TRBV28 and TRBJ2-2; D is unresolved. V was trimmed by 3 bases and J by 4 bases, leaving 12 bases between them. CDR1 MDHEN and CDR2 SYDVKM come from the germline V gene. The CDR3 contains 15 residues. In DNA form, the CDR3 reads TGTGCCAGCAGTTTCTCCGGGTCTCTCACCGGGGAGCTGTTTTTT. Translated: CASSFSGSLTGELFF.

V usage is TRBV6-1 and J usage is TRBJ1-1; 10 bases align to TRBD1. Trimming at V came to 5 bases and at J to 2 bases, leaving 8 bases not matched to a gene. CDR1 is MNHNS, CDR2 SASEGT, per germline. The CDR3 spans 16 residues. The DNA of the CDR3 is TGTGCCAGCAGTCCCAGGGACAGGGGACGAAACACTGAAGCTTTCTTT. Protein product: CASSPRDRGRNTEAFF.

The chain employs TRBV14 and TRBJ2-7; D call uncertain. V shed 0 bases and J shed 0 bases, with 9 bases lying between them. Germline CDR1 is SGHDN and CDR2 is FVKESK. The CDR3 loop spans 15 amino acids. The CDR3 DNA reads as TGTGCCAGCAGCCAAGAATTGGGTGGCTCCTACGAGCAGTACTTC. Translating it yields CASSQELGGSYEQYF. The full variable domain, with the rest looked up from reference TRBV14 and TRBJ2-7, is EAGVTQFPSHSVIEKGQTVTLRCDPISGHDNLYWYRRVMGKEIKFLLHFVKESKQDESGMPNNRFLAERTGGTYSTLKVQPAELEDSGVYFCASSQELGGSYEQYFGPGTRLTVT.

On this clonotype itself: At one end, the junction sequence differs from germline, possibly due to a read error. This chain connects TRBV2 to TRBJ2-7; 8 bases map to TRBD1. Per the germline V gene, CDR1 is SNHLY and CDR2 is FYNNEI. The CDR3 is made up of 14 amino acids. The CDR3 DNA reads as TGTGCCAGCAGCGAAGACCCGGGACAGGACGAGCAGTACTTC. It is translated as CASSEDPGQDEQYF. Supplemented by reference TRBV2 and TRBJ2-7, the full variable domain reads EPEVTQTPSHQVTQMGQEVILRCVPISNHLYFYWYRQILGQKVEFLVSFYNNEISEKSEIFDDQFSVERPDGSNFTLKIRSTKLEDSAMYFCASSEDPGQDEQYFGPGTRLTVT.

The chain links TRBV11-2 to TRBJ2-1, with a possible D match to TRBD2 (7 bases). Trimming left V 5 bases short and J 4 bases short, with 18 bases between. Germline values: CDR1 SGHAT, CDR2 FQNNGV. The CDR3 runs 16 residues. The CDR3 DNA is TGTGCCAGCAGCCCAGTAGGGGGGGGTTCATACAATGAGCAGTTCTTC. It codes for CASSPVGGGSYNEQFF.

This clonotype was picked up a small number of times. The gene calls are TRBV5-6 and TRBJ2-3; D is possibly TRBD1 (6 bases). CDR1 and CDR2 from the germline V gene are SGHDT and YYEEEE. Between the trimmed V and J ends, which lost 5 bases and 5 bases, there was a span of 21 bases. There are 16 residues in the CDR3. The CDR3, as DNA: TGTGCCAGCAGTGTACGACAGACAGGCCCTGGAGATACGCAGTATTTT. Amino acids: CASSVRQTGPGDTQYF.

This clonotype has just a few counts. This chain links TRBV4-3 with TRBJ2-7; 12 bases align to TRBD2. The CDR3 consists of 19 residues. Germline CDR1 is LGHNA and CDR2 is YSLEER. The V gene end was trimmed by 4 bases and the J gene end by 0 bases; junction bases not matched to a gene: 13. The CDR3 DNA reads TGCGCCAGCAGCCGAGCTAGCGGGAGGGCCGGAGGGGCCTCCTACGAGCAGTACTTC. Translation: CASSRASGRAGGASYEQYF.

The V call is TRBV12-3 or TRBV12-4, the J call TRBJ2-1; D is perhaps TRBD1 (5 bases). V lost 7 bases to trimming and J lost 0 bases, with 13 bases between them. The CDR3 extends over 15 amino acids. In DNA, the CDR3 is TGTGCCAGCACGCAACAGGCGAGCTCCTACAATGAGCAGTTCTTC. This translates into CASTQQASSYNEQFF.

The chain links TRBV20-1 to TRBJ2-7, with unresolved D. The CDR3 sequence is 13 residues long. The germline gives CDR1 DFQATT, CDR2 SNEGSKA (reference sequence). V shed 3 bases and J shed 0 bases, with 9 bases lying between them. Here the CDR3 DNA reads TGCAGTGCTAGTGACGGGCGCTCCTACGAGCAGTACTTC. Protein sequence: CSASDGRSYEQYF.

V usage is TRBV4-2 and J usage is TRBJ1-2, with D possibly being TRBD1 (6 bases). The CDR3 spans 19 residues. Trimming pared 0 bases from V and 3 bases from J, leaving 23 bases between. Germline V gene sequence: CDR1 LGHNA, CDR2 YNFKEQ. CDR3 sequence: CASSQDPRRQVLWDYGYTF. The CDR3 nucleotides read TGTGCCAGCAGCCAAGATCCCCGGAGACAGGTTCTTTGGGACTATGGCTACACCTTC.

The V call is TRBV4-1, the J call TRBJ2-5; D assignment may be TRBD1 or TRBD2 (5 bases each). The germline V gene encodes CDR1 MGHRA and CDR2 YSYEKL. V was shortened by 0 bases and J by 3 bases, with 11 bases between the two germline ends. There are 15 residues in the CDR3. In DNA form, the CDR3 reads TGCGCCAGCAGCCAAGACGGGGCCTCCGAAGAGACCCAGTACTTC. The encoded protein is CASSQDGASEETQYF.

The chain is built from TRBV20-1 and TRBJ2-7, with D unclear. CDR1 and CDR2 (germline): DFQATT, SNEGSKA (reference sequence). Trimming cost V 0 bases and J 8 bases, with 11 bases left between them. There are 12 residues in the CDR3. CDR3 amino acids: CSARDQATQQYF. The CDR3, as DNA: TGCAGTGCTAGAGACCAGGCTACGCAGCAGTACTTC.

This clonotype was seen at least ten times. The CDR3 loop is CASRWSGGPSYEQYF. As DNA, the CDR3 is TGTGCCAGCAGGTGGAGCGGGGGGCCCTCCTACGAGCAGTACTTC. The chain employs TRBV12-3 or TRBV12-4 and TRBJ2-7; 9 bases are shared with TRBD2. After removal of 6 bases from V and 0 bases from J, the junction contained 6 bases not matched to a gene. The CDR3 is 15 amino acids.

V usage is TRBV27 and J usage is TRBJ1-5; D remains ambiguous. The CDR3 is made up of 15 amino acids. The germline gives CDR1 MNHEY, CDR2 SMNVEV (reference sequence). V dropped 5 bases and J dropped 3 bases, with 14 bases sitting between them. CDR3 coding DNA: TGTGCCAGCAGTCAATACAGTGAATACAATCAGCCCCAGCATTTT. This translates into CASSQYSEYNQPQHF.

The V gene is TRBV15, the J gene TRBJ2-7, with TRBD2 matching 9 bases. The CDR3 extends over 16 amino acids. The germline V gene has CDR1 LNHNV and CDR2 YYDKDF (reference sequence). J was trimmed by 0 bases and V by 6 bases; bases with no gene match: 9. CDR3 sequence: CATSDPGLASSYEQYF. CDR3 in DNA: TGTGCCACCAGTGATCCCGGACTAGCGAGCTCCTACGAGCAGTACTTC.